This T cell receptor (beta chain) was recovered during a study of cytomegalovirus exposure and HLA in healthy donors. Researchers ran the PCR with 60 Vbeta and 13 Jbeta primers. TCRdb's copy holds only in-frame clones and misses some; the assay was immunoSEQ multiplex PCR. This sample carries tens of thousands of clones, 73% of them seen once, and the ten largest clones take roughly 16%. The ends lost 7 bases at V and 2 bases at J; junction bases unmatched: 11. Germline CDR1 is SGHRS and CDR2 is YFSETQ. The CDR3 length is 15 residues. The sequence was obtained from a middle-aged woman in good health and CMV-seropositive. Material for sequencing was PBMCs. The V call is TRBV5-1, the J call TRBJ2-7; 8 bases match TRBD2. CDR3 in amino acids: CASRTAGVNAYEQYF. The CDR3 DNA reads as TGCGCCAGCCGAACAGCGGGAGTGAACGCCTACGAGCAGTACTTC.